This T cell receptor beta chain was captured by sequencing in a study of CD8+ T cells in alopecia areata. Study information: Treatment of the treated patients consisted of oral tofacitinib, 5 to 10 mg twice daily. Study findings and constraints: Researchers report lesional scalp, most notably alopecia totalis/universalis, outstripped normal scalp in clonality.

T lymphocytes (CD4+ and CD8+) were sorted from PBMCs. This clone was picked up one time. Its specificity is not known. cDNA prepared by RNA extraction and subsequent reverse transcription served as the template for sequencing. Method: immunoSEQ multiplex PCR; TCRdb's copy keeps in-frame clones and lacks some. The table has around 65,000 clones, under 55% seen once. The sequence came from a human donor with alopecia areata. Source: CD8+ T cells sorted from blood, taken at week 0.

CDR3 nucleotide sequence: TGTGCCAGCAGCCTCCCGGGCCACGGGGATGAGCAGTTCTTC. It codes for CASSLPGHGDEQFF. J is TRBJ2-1 and V is TRBV6-1; tentative D call: TRBD2 (5 bases). Per germline, CDR1 MNHNS and CDR2 SASEGT. Trimming left V 6 bases short and J 8 bases short, with 17 bases between. The CDR3 loop spans 14 amino acids.